The clone carrying this T cell receptor (beta chain) was seen many times. Germline loops: CDR1 SGHVS, CDR2 FQNEAQ. The CDR3 spans 23 residues. V was clipped by 1 base and J by 3 bases, with 36 bases between them. The sample is drawn from a study of T cell repertoires in cytomegalovirus infection. Using its own MiXCR run on the reads, TCRdb lists one record per CDR3 protein. The sample yields approximately 630,000 distinct CDR3 sequences, around 24% seen once. This rearrangement joins TRBV7-8 to TRBJ2-5, with D unclear. The receptor's source is a human donor in good health (CMV status not recorded). Some clones in this sample may be carry-over from other donors' samples. Sequences were obtained from CD8+ T cells from PBMCs. The CDR3 loop reads CASSLEALGQLVKDVTIEETQYF. The CDR3 DNA sequence: TGTGCCAGCAGCTTAGAAGCCCTAGGGCAGCTAGTCAAGGATGTTACAATTGAAGAGACCCAGTACTTC.